The sequence of this TCR beta chain was determined in a study of graft-versus-host responses after intestinal transplantation. Broader study findings: There were GvH clones found in recipient marrow, and some of them appeared first in ileum or blood.

Libraries were prepared by immunoSEQ multiplex PCR; TCRdb keeps only in-frame clonotypes and omits some of them. The data hold 35,000 to 45,000 clones, with around 92% observed a single time. The CDR3 sequence is 15 residues long. Germline-derived CDR1 and CDR2 are MGHRA and YSYEKL. Trimming shortened V by 2 bases and J by 3 bases, and 10 bases separated the two germline ends. Worth noting for this clone: What it recognizes is unknown.

This clonotype was obtained from a human patient who received an intestinal transplant, so some T cells may come from the graft donor. The rearrangement joins TRBV4-1 to TRBJ2-2; D remains ambiguous. Sequenced material: PBMCs, taken almost 270 days after transplant. CDR3 sequence reads: CASSQTSSDTGELFF. The CDR3 DNA reads as TGCGCCAGCAGCCAAACCAGCTCGGACACCGGGGAGCTGTTTTTT.